This T cell receptor beta chain originates from a study of breast tumors, draining lymph nodes, adjacent tissues. Study observations and caveats: Tumors had less TCR diversity than lymph nodes, more than nontumor tissue. Luminal-like breast cancer showed significantly higher tumor–nontumor repertoire similarity than basal-like. Tumor T cell lymph node origin was a supported hypothesis, not proven.

TCRdb called the multiplex PCR reads again in MiXCR, with one record for every CDR3 protein. The sample holds approximately 210,000 distinct CDR3 sequences; 32% are singletons and the top ten take around 1.5%. Axillary draining lymph nodes of breast cancer patients supplied the node samples. V shed 6 bases and J 3 bases; nucleotides not matched to a gene: 8. The CDR3 is made up of 15 amino acids. CDR1 MNHEY and CDR2 SVGAGI come from the germline V gene. This clonotype has at least ten counts. What it binds is unknown. Sequencing was performed on axillary lymph node tissue. This clonotype was sampled from a female donor with breast cancer. Some clones in this sample may be carry-over from other donors' samples. The rearrangement uses TRBV6-5 and TRBJ2-7; 10 bases agree with TRBD1. CDR3 sequence (DNA): TGTGCCAGCAGAAAGGGACAGGGGCCCCTCTACGAGCAGTACTTC. It is translated as CASRKGQGPLYEQYF.